What follows is one T cell receptor beta chain and its context. Per the germline V gene, CDR1 is SGHRS and CDR2 is YFSETQ. The CDR3 has 14 residues. With 4 bases removed from V and 4 bases from J, the gap between germline ends came to 12 bases. Measured with immunoSEQ multiplex PCR; TCRdb has only the in-frame clones, and not every one. Here the sample spans 45,000 to 60,000 clones, 86% being singletons. The data originate from a study of OX40 agonist ivuxolimab in advanced cancers. The receptor comes from an adult with an advanced solid tumor such as melanoma, head and neck, liver or kidney cancer. J is TRBJ2-1 and V is TRBV5-1; possibly TRBD1 or TRBD2 for D (6 bases each). Sample: CD4+ or CD8+ T cells sorted from blood, taken in a trial of the OX40 agonist ivuxolimab. This chain's CDR3 is CASSEGGRYNEQFF. DNA of the CDR3: TGCGCCAGCAGCGAGGGGGGTAGATACAATGAGCAGTTCTTC.